The present TCR beta chain was sequenced within a study of cytomegalovirus exposure and HLA in healthy donors. Study-wide context: Early released data had tens of millions of unique TCRs, all coming from HLA-typed donors. Findings of the study overall: Diagnosis of cytomegalovirus status made by the classifier reportedly showed high specificity and sensitivity.

It was with 60 Vbeta and 13 Jbeta primers that the PCR ran. Sequencing was performed with immunoSEQ multiplex PCR; in TCRdb, only in-frame clones are kept and a portion is missing. This sample has roughly 110,000 clones, with about 70% found just once. There was no recording of CMV serostatus for this donor. As for this clone: As yet, its antigen is unknown.

Germline V gives CDR1 SGHRS, CDR2 YFSETQ. The length of the CDR3 is 13 residues. With 5 bases removed from V and 4 bases from J, the gap between germline ends came to 12 bases. The TCR was taken from a human donor in good health. Source material: PBMCs. This chain joins TRBV5-1 and TRBJ1-1, with D possibly being TRBD1 (5 bases). CDR3 sequence: CASRFTQGTEAFF. The CDR3 coding sequence is TGCGCCAGCAGATTTACTCAGGGCACTGAAGCTTTCTTT.